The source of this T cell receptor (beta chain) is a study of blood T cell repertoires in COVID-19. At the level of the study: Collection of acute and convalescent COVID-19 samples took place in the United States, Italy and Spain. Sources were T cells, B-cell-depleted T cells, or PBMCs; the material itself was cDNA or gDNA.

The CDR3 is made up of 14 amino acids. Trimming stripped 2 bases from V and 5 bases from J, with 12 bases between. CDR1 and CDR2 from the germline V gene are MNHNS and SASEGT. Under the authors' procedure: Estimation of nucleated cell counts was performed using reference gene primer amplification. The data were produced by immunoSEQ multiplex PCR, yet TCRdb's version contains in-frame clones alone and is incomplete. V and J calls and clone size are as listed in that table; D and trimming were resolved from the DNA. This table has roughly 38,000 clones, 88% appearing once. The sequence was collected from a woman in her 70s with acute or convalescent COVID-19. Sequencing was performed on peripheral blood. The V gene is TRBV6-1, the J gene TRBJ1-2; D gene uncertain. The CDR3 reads CASSETGRTYGYTF. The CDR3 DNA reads TGTGCCAGCAGTGAAACTGGCAGGACTTATGGCTACACCTTC.